The 12 T cell receptor beta chains below come from one sample, sequenced in a study of siplizumab effects on memory and regulatory T cells. The method was immunoSEQ multiplex PCR; TCRdb's version includes in-frame clones alone and lacks a portion of them. The profile shows around 97,000 clones, around 94% of them singletons. The sample taken for sequencing was non-Treg CD4+ T cells sorted from blood. Receptor source: a human donor in good health.

The rearrangement uses TRBV28 and TRBJ2-7; 7 bases map to TRBD1. The CDR3 loop spans 14 amino acids. V gave up 8 bases and J gave up 2 bases; unmatched junction bases: 9. The germline V gene has CDR1 MDHEN and CDR2 SYDVKM. In DNA form, the CDR3 reads TGTGCCAGCTATCCTACAGGGGAACCCTACGAGCAGTACTTC. It codes for CASYPTGEPYEQYF.

This chain links TRBV7-8 with TRBJ2-3, with TRBD2 matching over 10 bases. The CDR3 length is 17 residues. J gave up 2 bases and V 1 base, and 6 bases lay outside the gene matches. The germline V gene encodes CDR1 SGHVS and CDR2 FQNEAQ. The CDR3 sequence is CASSLGGLAAPTDTQYF. The CDR3 DNA reads TGTGCCAGCAGCTTAGGCGGACTAGCGGCCCCCACAGATACGCAGTATTTT.

The CDR3 reads CASSPEGRTDTQYF. The CDR3, as DNA: TGTGCCAGCTCACCAGAGGGCAGGACAGATACGCAGTATTTT. The chain carries TRBV18 and TRBJ2-3; perhaps TRBD2 as D (5 bases). CDR1 and CDR2 (germline): KGHSH, LQKENI. The CDR3 is 14 residues long. V was shortened by 2 bases and J by 3 bases, with 9 bases between the two germline ends.

V usage is TRBV28 and J usage is TRBJ1-6; D ambiguous. Germline V gene lookup returns CDR1 MDHEN and CDR2 SYDVKM. Trimming cost V 3 bases and J 12 bases, with 15 bases left between them. This CDR3 contains 14 residues. The CDR3 DNA follows: TGTGCCAGCAGTTTTTCCCGGACGCCACTACCCCTCCACTTT. Translating gives CASSFSRTPLPLHF.

The chain links TRBV28 to TRBJ2-1, with D hard to call. V was trimmed by 8 bases and J by 9 bases, leaving 17 bases between them. This CDR3 comprises 13 residues. Germline loops: CDR1 MDHEN, CDR2 SYDVKM. CDR3 amino acids: CASQVGPTSEQFF. DNA of the CDR3: TGTGCCAGCCAGGTTGGGCCGACGAGTGAGCAGTTCTTC.

This clone showed up just once. The chain couples TRBV7-3 to TRBJ1-3; 7 positions agree with TRBD1. Germline CDR1 SGHTA, CDR2 FQGTGA. The junction had 5 bases not matched to a gene; V was cut back by 5 bases and J by 4 bases. There are 14 residues in the CDR3. CDR3 region: CASSPTGTGNTIYF. Here the CDR3 DNA reads TGTGCCAGCAGCCCGACAGGGACGGGAAACACCATATATTTT.

The gene calls are TRBV2 and TRBJ2-5; the D gene is possibly TRBD1 (5 bases). Trimming took off 5 bases at V and 3 bases at J, with 13 bases between the two ends. The CDR3 is 14 amino acids. From germline, CDR1 is SNHLY and CDR2 FYNNEI. CDR3 in DNA: TGTGCCAGCAGTCTGGAGACAGCTAAAGAGACCCAGTACTTC. Translation gives CASSLETAKETQYF.

This rearrangement joins TRBV7-8 to TRBJ2-5; D not resolved. The V end lost 2 bases, the J end lost 0 bases, and 10 bases lay between the germline ends. Germline V gene lookup returns CDR1 SGHVS and CDR2 FQNEAQ. CDR3 size: 15 residues. As DNA, the CDR3 is TGTGCCAGCAGCTTATCGACTTCATACCAAGAGACCCAGTACTTC. Amino acid sequence: CASSLSTSYQETQYF. Using reference TRBV7-8 and TRBJ2-5 for the parts outside the CDR3, the full variable domain is GAGVSQSPRYKVAKRGQDVALRCDPISGHVSLFWYQQALGQGPEFLTYFQNEAQLDKSGLPSDRFFAERPEGSVSTLKIQRTQQEDSAVYLCASSLSTSYQETQYFGPGTRLLVL.

The J gene is TRBJ1-6, the V gene TRBV27; D uncertain. The CDR3 sequence is 12 residues long. Germline lookup yields CDR1 MNHEY and CDR2 SMNVEV (reference sequence). Trimming shortened V by 3 bases and J by 7 bases, and 4 bases separated the two germline ends. CDR3 loop: CASSFGNSPLHF. The DNA of the CDR3 is TGTGCCAGCAGTTTTGGAAATTCACCCCTCCACTTT.

This clone was seen just once. The chain uses TRBV9 and TRBJ2-3; D is unclear. This CDR3 is 14 amino acids long. Germline V gene lookup returns CDR1 SGDLS and CDR2 YYNGEE. Deletions cut 4 bases from V and 1 base from J, with 10 bases between. The CDR3 spells CASSTFRGTDTQYF. CDR3 coding DNA: TGTGCCAGCAGCACCTTCCGGGGCACAGATACGCAGTATTTT.

The chain carries TRBV5-4 and TRBJ2-5; D may be TRBD1 (6 bases). This CDR3 spans 16 amino acids. V lost 4 bases and J 0 bases, leaving 16 bases between the germline ends. CDR1 is SGHNT and CDR2 is YYREEE in the germline V gene (reference sequence). The CDR3 nucleotides are TGTGCCAGCAGCCGAGAGTCCAGGGGTTACCAAGAGACCCAGTACTTC. Translating gives CASSRESRGYQETQYF.

The V gene is TRBV6-6, the J gene TRBJ2-3, with TRBD1 identical over 7 bases. Trimming took 4 bases from V and 2 from J; bases not matched to a gene: 3. Germline lookup yields CDR1 MNHNY and CDR2 SVGAGI (reference sequence). CDR3 length: 14 amino acids. The CDR3 loop reads CASSWGQSTDTQYF. In DNA, the CDR3 is TGTGCCAGCAGTTGGGGACAGTCCACAGATACGCAGTATTTT.